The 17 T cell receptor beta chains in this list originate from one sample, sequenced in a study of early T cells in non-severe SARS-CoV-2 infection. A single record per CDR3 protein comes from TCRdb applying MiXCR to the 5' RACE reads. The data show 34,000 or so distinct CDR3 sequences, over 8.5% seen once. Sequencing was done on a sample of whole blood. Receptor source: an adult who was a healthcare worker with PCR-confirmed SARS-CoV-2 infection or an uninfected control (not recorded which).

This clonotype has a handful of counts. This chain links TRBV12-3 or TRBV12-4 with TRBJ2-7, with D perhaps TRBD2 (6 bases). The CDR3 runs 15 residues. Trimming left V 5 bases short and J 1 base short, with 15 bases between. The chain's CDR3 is CASSRSGTGSYEQYF. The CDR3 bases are TGTGCCAGCAGTCGCTCCGGGACTGGATCCTACGAGCAGTACTTC.

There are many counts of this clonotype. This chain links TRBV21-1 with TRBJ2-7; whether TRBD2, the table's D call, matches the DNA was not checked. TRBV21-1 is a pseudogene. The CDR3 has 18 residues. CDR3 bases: TGTGCCAGCAGCAAAAAGGATCTAGCGGGGGGCCAACCCTACGAGCAGTACTTC. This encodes CASSKKDLAGGQPYEQYF.

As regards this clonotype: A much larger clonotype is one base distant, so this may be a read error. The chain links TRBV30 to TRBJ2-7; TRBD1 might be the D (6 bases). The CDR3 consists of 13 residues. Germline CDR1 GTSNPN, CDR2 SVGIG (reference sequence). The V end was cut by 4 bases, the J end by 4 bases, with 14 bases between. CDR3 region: CAWKIGTPYEQYF. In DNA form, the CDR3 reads TGTGCCTGGAAGATAGGGACACCTTACGAGCAGTACTTC.

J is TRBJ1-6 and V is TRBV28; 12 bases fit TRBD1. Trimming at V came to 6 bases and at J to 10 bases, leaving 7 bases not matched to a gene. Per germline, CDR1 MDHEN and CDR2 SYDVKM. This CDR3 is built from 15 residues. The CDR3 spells CASSSPGQGASPLHF. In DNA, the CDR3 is TGTGCCAGCAGCTCTCCGGGACAGGGGGCCTCACCCCTCCACTTT.

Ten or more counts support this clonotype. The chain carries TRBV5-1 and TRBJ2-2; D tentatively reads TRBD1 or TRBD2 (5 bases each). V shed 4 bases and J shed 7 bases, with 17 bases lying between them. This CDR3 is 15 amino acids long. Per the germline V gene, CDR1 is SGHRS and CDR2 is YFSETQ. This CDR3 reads CASSPDSQRGGELFF. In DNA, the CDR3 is TGCGCCAGCAGCCCGGATTCTCAGAGGGGCGGGGAGCTGTTTTTT.

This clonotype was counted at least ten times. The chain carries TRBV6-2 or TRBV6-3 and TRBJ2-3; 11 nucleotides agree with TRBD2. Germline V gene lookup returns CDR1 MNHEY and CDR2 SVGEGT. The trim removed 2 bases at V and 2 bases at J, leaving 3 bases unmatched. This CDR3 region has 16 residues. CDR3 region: CASSYGTSGSTDTQYF. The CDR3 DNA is TGTGCCAGCAGTTACGGGACTAGCGGTTCCACAGATACGCAGTATTTT.

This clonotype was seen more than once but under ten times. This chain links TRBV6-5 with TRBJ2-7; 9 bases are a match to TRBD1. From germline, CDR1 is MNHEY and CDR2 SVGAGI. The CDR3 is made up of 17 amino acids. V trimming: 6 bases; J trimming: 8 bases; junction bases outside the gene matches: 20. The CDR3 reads CASSPRPPGQGGTKQYF. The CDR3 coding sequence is TGTGCCAGCAGCCCAAGACCGCCGGGACAGGGAGGTACGAAGCAGTACTTC.

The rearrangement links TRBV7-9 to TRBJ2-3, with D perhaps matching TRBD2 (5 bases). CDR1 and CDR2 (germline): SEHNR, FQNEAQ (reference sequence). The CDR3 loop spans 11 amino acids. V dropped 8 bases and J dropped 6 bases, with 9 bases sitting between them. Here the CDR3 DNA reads TGTGCCAGCCCCTCGGGGGATACGCAGTATTTT. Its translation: CASPSGDTQYF. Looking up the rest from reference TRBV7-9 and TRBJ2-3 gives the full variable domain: DTGVSQNPRHKITKRGQNVTFRCDPISEHNRLYWYRQTLGQGPEFLTYFQNEAQLEKSRLLSDRFSAERPKGSFSTLEIQRTEQGDSAMYLCASPSGDTQYFGPGTRLTVL.

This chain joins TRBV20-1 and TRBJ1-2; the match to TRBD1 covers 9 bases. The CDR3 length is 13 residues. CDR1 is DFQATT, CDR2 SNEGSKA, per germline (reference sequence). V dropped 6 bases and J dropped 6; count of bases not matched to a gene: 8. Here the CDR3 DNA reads TGCAGTGCCCGGACAGGGGCACGGGATGGCTACACCTTC. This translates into CSARTGARDGYTF.

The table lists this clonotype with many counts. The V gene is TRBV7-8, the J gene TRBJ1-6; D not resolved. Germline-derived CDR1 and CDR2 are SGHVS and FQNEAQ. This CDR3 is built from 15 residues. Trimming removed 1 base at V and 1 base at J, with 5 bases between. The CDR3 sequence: CASSLVGSYNSPLHF. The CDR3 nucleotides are TGTGCCAGCAGCTTAGTCGGATCCTATAATTCACCCCTCCACTTT.

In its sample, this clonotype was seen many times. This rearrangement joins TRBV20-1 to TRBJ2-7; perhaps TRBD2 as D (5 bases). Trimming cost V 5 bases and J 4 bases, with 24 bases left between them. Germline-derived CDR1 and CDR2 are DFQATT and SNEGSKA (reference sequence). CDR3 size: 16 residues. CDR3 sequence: CSAEERRGPIGYEQYF. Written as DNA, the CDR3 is TGCAGTGCTGAAGAACGTCGAGGGCCGATTGGGTACGAGCAGTACTTC.

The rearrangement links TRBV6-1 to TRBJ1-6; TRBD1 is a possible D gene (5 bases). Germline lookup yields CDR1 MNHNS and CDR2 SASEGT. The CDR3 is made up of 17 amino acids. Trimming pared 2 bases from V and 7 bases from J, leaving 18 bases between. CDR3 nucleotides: TGTGCCAGCAGTGAACCTGGACGAGGGGTGAGGAATTCACCCCTCCACTTT. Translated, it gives CASSEPGRGVRNSPLHF.

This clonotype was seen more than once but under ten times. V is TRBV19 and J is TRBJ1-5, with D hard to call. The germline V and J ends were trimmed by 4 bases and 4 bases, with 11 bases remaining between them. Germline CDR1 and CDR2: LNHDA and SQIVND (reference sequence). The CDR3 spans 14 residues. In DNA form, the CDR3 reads TGTGCCAGTAGTACCCTATACGAGAATCAGCCCCAGCATTTT. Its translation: CASSTLYENQPQHF.

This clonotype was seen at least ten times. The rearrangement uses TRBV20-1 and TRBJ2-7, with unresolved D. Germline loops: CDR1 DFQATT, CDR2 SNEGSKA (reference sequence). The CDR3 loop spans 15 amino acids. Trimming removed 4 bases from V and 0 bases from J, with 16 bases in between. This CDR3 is CSAIPLALSSYEQYF. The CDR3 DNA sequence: TGCAGTGCTATTCCGTTAGCTTTGAGCTCCTACGAGCAGTACTTC.

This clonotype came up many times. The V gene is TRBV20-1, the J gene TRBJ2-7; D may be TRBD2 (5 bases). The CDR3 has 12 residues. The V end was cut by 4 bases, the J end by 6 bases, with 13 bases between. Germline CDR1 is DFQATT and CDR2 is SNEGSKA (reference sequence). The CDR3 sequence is CSATPTGSEQYF. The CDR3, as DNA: TGCAGTGCTACCCCCACGGGGTCCGAGCAGTACTTC.

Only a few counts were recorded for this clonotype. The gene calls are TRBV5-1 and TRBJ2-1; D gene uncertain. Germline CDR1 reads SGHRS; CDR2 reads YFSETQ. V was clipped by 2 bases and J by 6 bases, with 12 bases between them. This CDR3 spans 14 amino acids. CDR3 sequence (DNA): TGCGCCAGCAGCTTTAAACCGAAAAGCAATGAGCAGTTCTTC. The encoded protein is CASSFKPKSNEQFF.

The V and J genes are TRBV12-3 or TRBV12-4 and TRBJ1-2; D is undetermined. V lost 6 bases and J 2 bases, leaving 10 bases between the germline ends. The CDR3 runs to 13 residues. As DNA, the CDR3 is TGTGCCAGCAGCTTTGTGACAAACTATGGCTACACCTTC. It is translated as CASSFVTNYGYTF.